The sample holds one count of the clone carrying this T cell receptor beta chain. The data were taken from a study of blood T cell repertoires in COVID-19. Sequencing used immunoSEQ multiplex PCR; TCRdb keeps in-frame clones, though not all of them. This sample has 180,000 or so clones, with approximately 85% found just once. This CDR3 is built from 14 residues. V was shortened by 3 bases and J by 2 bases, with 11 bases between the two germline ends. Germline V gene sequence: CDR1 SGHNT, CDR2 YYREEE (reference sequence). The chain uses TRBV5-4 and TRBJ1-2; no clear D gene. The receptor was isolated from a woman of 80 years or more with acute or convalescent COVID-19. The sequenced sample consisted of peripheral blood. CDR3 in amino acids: CASSSPAENYGYTF. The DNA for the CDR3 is TGTGCCAGCAGCTCCCCCGCAGAAAACTATGGCTACACCTTC.